This T cell receptor beta chain was sequenced for a study of cytomegalovirus exposure and HLA in healthy donors. Study summary: A later analysis reported the approximately 120 validation repertoires used the same platform as the roughly 670 first-cohort repertoires. Study findings and constraints: Specificity of three CMV-associated chains for CMV antigens was verified in vitro. The listing of roughly 160 TCR beta chains classed them as cytomegalovirus-associated. TCR clusters originating in the first cohort tended to co-occur in the roughly 120 validation repertoires, according to a later analysis.

About this clone itself: The antigen remains unidentified.

Using immunoSEQ multiplex PCR, the repertoire was profiled, and TCRdb retains in-frame clones only, with some absent. In the table there are 150,000 to 200,000 clones, 80% to 90% of which are singletons. The CDR3 is 13 amino acids. The V gene lost 1 base and the J gene lost 7 bases, with 11 bases spanning the gap. Germline values: CDR1 SEHNR, CDR2 FQNEAQ (reference sequence). The chain carries TRBV7-9 and TRBJ2-7; D gene uncertain. The specimen was PBMCs. The sequence was obtained from a woman in her twenties or thirties in good health and CMV-seronegative. CDR3 sequence: CASSLGVAGEQYF. The DNA for the CDR3 is TGTGCCAGCAGCTTAGGGGTAGCCGGGGAGCAGTACTTC.